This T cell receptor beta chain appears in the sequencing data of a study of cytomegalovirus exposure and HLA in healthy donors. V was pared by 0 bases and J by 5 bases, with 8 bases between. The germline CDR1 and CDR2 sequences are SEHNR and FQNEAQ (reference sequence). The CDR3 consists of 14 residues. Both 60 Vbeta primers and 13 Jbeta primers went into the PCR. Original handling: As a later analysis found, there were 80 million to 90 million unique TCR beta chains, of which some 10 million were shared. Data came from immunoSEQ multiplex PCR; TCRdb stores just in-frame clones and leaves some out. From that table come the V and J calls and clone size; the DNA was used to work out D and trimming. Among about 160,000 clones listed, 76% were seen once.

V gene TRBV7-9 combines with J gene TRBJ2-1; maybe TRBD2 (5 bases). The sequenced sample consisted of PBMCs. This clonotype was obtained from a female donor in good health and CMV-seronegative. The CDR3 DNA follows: TGTGCCAGCAGCTTAGCGAGGGCAAACAATGAGCAGTTCTTC. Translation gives CASSLARANNEQFF.